The rows below give T cell receptor beta chains drawn from one sample of a study of identical twins. TCRdb re-called the 5' RACE reads through MiXCR, storing one row per CDR3 protein. In the table there are about 480,000 distinct CDR3 sequences, 14% of which are singletons. The same data also contributed to another study, on yellow fever vaccine responses in identical twins.

The sample consisted of CD4+ T cells sorted from blood. The origin of the receptors is a woman aged 18 to 35 in good health. CDR3s include the opening cysteine and the closing phenylalanine or tryptophan. D genes are given only for firm matches. Clone size appears in some rows only: once, few, many, or a class for an expanded clone.

>TRBJ2-3|TRBV28|NA|NA|13
TGTGCCAGAAAGGGGGATAGCACAGATACGCAGTATTTT
CARKGDSTDTQYF
>TRBJ2-2|TRBV14|NA|few|15
TGTGCCAGCAGCCCGCAATTACAAAACCCCGGGGAGCTGTTTTTT
CASSPQLQNPGELFF
>TRBJ2-1|TRBV7-6|NA|NA|14
TGTGCCAGCAGCGTCCGGCGATCCTACAATGAGCAGTTCTTC
CASSVRRSYNEQFF
>TRBJ1-4|TRBV7-2|NA|NA|13
TGTGCCAGCAGAGGACAGACTAATGAAAAACTGTTTTTT
CASRGQTNEKLFF
>TRBJ2-3|TRBV4-3|TRBD2|few|13
TGCGCCAGCAGCCAGGAGCGGGATCTTACGCAGTATTTT
CASSQERDLTQYF
>TRBJ2-7|TRBV30|TRBD2|NA|14
TGTGCCTGGACTCTACTAGCGGGAGCCGGCGAGCAGTACTTC
CAWTLLAGAGEQYF
>TRBJ2-5|TRBV7-9|NA|few|14
TGTGCCAGCAGCCCAATAGCGTACCAAGAGACCCAGTACTTC
CASSPIAYQETQYF
>TRBJ2-4|TRBV11-1|NA|few|19
TGTGCCAGCAGCCCTCCGGGGACGGATCCTAACCTAGCCAAAAACATTCAGTACTTC
CASSPPGTDPNLAKNIQYF
>TRBJ2-1|TRBV6-2/TRBV6-3|NA|many|15
TGTGCCAGCAGTTACTCGAGGGGGGAGTTCACTGAGCAGTTCTTC
CASSYSRGEFTEQFF
>TRBJ2-1|TRBV7-8|NA|few|15
TGTGCCAGCAGCTTAAGACAGGTGTCCCACAATGAGCAGTTCTTC
CASSLRQVSHNEQFF
>TRBJ2-1|TRBV4-1|NA|few|16
TGCGCCAGCAGCCAGGTGGACATCATCTCCTACAATGAGCAGTTCTTC
CASSQVDIISYNEQFF
>TRBJ2-1|TRBV19|NA|few|15
TGTGCCAGTAGTGTATCTCCACCCGGGCGCAATGAGCAGTTCTTC
CASSVSPPGRNEQFF
>TRBJ2-7|TRBV29-1|NA|few|13
TGCAGCGTTGATTGGGGTTTTATCTACGAGCAGTACTTC
CSVDWGFIYEQYF
>TRBJ2-7|TRBV20-1|NA|few|14
TGCAGTGCTCCAAAGCCCACAGGGATCAACGAGCAGTACTTC
CSAPKPTGINEQYF
>TRBJ2-1|TRBV5-4|TRBD2|NA|14
TGTGCCAGCAGCTTCGGGGGGGTCTACAATGAGCAGTTCTTC
CASSFGGVYNEQFF
>TRBJ2-1|TRBV2|NA|NA|13
TGTGCCAGCGCCCCCCAAGGAGGGGGTGAGCAGTTCTTC
CASAPQGGGEQFF
>TRBJ2-1|TRBV7-9|TRBD2|many|14
TGTGCCAGCAGCTACGGGGGGGCATACAATGAGCAGTTCTTC
CASSYGGAYNEQFF
>TRBJ2-1|TRBV3-1|NA|many|16
TGTGCCAGCAGCCAAGGGTTCGGAGATTTTTTGGGTGAGCAGTTCTTC
CASSQGFGDFLGEQFF
>TRBJ2-2|TRBV11-2|NA|NA|16
TGTGCCAGCAGCCCAGGCCCGGGCGCGAACACCGGGGAGCTGTTTTTT
CASSPGPGANTGELFF
>TRBJ2-3|TRBV7-2|TRBD2|few|16
TGTGCCAGCAGGATTAAAGAGGGACTAGCGGGAGATACGCAGTATTTT
CASRIKEGLAGDTQYF
>TRBJ2-7|TRBV14|TRBD1|few|16
TGTGCCAGCAGCCCTCCCCTCGGACAGGGGAATTACGAGCAGTACTTC
CASSPPLGQGNYEQYF
>TRBJ2-1|TRBV7-2|NA|many|17
TGTGCCAGCAGCTTAGGAGTATTGGGGGGAGGTCAAGGTGAGCAGTTCTTC
CASSLGVLGGGQGEQFF
>TRBJ1-2|TRBV27|NA|many|12
TGTGCCAGCAGTCGTACTAACTATGGCTACACCTTC
CASSRTNYGYTF
>TRBJ2-6|TRBV24-1|TRBD1|NA|16
TGTGCCACCTCGGACAGGGGAGGGAGTGGGGCCAACGTCCTGACTTTC
CATSDRGGSGANVLTF
>TRBJ2-3|TRBV20-1|TRBD2|few|14
TGCAGTGCTACTACTAGCGTCCGCACAGATACGCAGTATTTT
CSATTSVRTDTQYF
>TRBJ2-5|TRBV6-1|TRBD2|few|17
TGTGCCAGCAGCCCGATGGCGAGATTAGCGGGGGAAGAGACCCAGTACTTC
CASSPMARLAGEETQYF
>TRBJ2-1|TRBV5-1|TRBD2|NA|15
TGCGCCAGCAGGGTGACTAGCGGGACGATCAATGAGCAGTTCTTC
CASRVTSGTINEQFF
>TRBJ2-4|TRBV12-5|NA|NA|17
TGTGCTAGTGGTTTGCCCCGGAAGGAGGGGCTCAAAAACATTCAGTACTTC
CASGLPRKEGLKNIQYF
>TRBJ2-2|TRBV7-2|TRBD1|few|16
TGTGCCAGCAGCTTACCAGACAGGGGGGACACCGGGGAGCTGTTTTTT
CASSLPDRGDTGELFF
>TRBJ1-4|TRBV28|NA|NA|14
TGTGCCAGCAGTTTAAGTAAGGGGTTTGGGAAACTGTTTTTT
CASSLSKGFGKLFF
>TRBJ2-3|TRBV5-1|NA|few|13
TGCGCCAGCAGCCCAATCGTGGAGCAAACGCAGTATTTT
CASSPIVEQTQYF
>TRBJ2-7|TRBV7-2|NA|NA|14
TGTGCCAGCAGATTCACAGGTCCCTCCTACGAGCAGTACTTC
CASRFTGPSYEQYF
>TRBJ2-7|TRBV6-5|NA|NA|14
TGTGCCAGCAGTTACGGGCCCGCGGTTAACGAGCAGTACTTC
CASSYGPAVNEQYF
>TRBJ2-3|TRBV19|NA|few|13
TGTGCCAGCCGGTACCTTAGCACAGATACGCAGTATTTT
CASRYLSTDTQYF
>TRBJ2-6|TRBV6-1|NA|few|15
TGTGCCAGCAGTCCTCTAAGGGCTGGGGCCAACGTCCTGACTTTC
CASSPLRAGANVLTF
>TRBJ2-6|TRBV3-1|NA|many|15
TGTGCCAGCAGCATAACAGGGTCTGGGGCCAACGTCCTGACTTTC
CASSITGSGANVLTF
>TRBJ1-3|TRBV6-2/TRBV6-3|NA|NA|12
TGTGCCAGCAGTTACTCGGGAAACACCATATATTTT
CASSYSGNTIYF
>TRBJ2-3|TRBV20-1|NA|few|13
TGCAGTGCTAGTAAAGGCAACACAGATACGCAGTATTTT
CSASKGNTDTQYF
>TRBJ2-1|TRBV24-1|NA|many|13
TGTGCCACCAGTGATTTCAGTTTCAATGAGCAGTTCTTC
CATSDFSFNEQFF
>TRBJ2-7|TRBV5-6|NA|NA|13
TGTGCCAGCAGCTTGGTCGGAGTAAACGAGCAGTACTTC
CASSLVGVNEQYF
>TRBJ1-5|TRBV5-1|TRBD1|NA|22
TGCGCCAGCAGCTACGGTCGATCGGGAGGGGGACAGGGGTCCAGCGGGAATCAGCCCCAGCATTTT
CASSYGRSGGGQGSSGNQPQHF
>TRBJ2-7|TRBV27|NA|few|15
TGTGCCAGCAAACAGGGGGGACTAGTAGCCTACGAGCAGTACTTC
CASKQGGLVAYEQYF
>TRBJ2-3|TRBV9|NA|few|15
TGTGCCAGCAGCGTAATAGGCAGTACCACAGATACGCAGTATTTT
CASSVIGSTTDTQYF
>TRBJ2-4|TRBV6-4|TRBD1|NA|16
TGTGCCAGCAGCTTAGAGACAGGGCTGGTCACAAACATTCAGTACTTC
CASSLETGLVTNIQYF
>TRBJ2-5|TRBV20-1|NA|NA|15
TGCAGTGCTAGGTGGAGAAGGCGGGTATTAGAGACCCAGTACTTC
CSARWRRRVLETQYF
>TRBJ2-2|TRBV4-3|NA|NA|15
TGCGCCAGCAGCCAATCGCTTGGGGCCATCGGGGAGCTGTTTTTT
CASSQSLGAIGELFF
>TRBJ2-7|TRBV12-3/TRBV12-4|NA|few|14
TGTGCCAGCAGTTTACTTATTAATAGCGCCGAGCAGTACTTC
CASSLLINSAEQYF
>TRBJ2-5|TRBV5-1|TRBD1|many|15
TGCGCCAGCAGCATACAGAATGACAGGGGAGAGACCCAGTACTTC
CASSIQNDRGETQYF
>TRBJ2-5|TRBV21-1|NA|NA|12
TGTGCCAGCAGCAATGTTCGAAAGACCCAGTACTTC
CASSNVRKTQYF
>TRBJ2-7|TRBV5-6|TRBD1|NA|14
TGTGCCAGCAGCTCAACAGGGGCATTCTACGAGCAGTACTTC
CASSSTGAFYEQYF
>TRBJ1-5|TRBV10-3|NA|NA|16
TGTGCCATCAGTGAGTCCACCTCCGGGGGAATACAGCCCCAGCATTTT
CAISESTSGGIQPQHF
>TRBJ1-1|TRBV25-1|NA|few|14
TGTGCCAGCAGTGACCTGACAGGGAACACTGAAGCTTTCTTT
CASSDLTGNTEAFF
>TRBJ2-1|TRBV6-5|TRBD1|once|17
TGTGCCAGCAGTTACTCGAAGGGGACAGGGCCTACCACACCTCAGTTCTTC
CASSYSKGTGPTTPQFF
>TRBJ2-3|TRBV5-1|TRBD2|many|18
TGCGCCAGCAGCTCGGGACTAGCGGGGGGCCCTAGCACAGATACGCAGTATTTT
CASSSGLAGGPSTDTQYF
>TRBJ2-5|TRBV11-2|NA|few|18
TGTGCCAGCAGCTCCCAGCTCTACAAGAACCCAACGAGCGGGACCCAGTACTTC
CASSSQLYKNPTSGTQYF
>TRBJ1-1|TRBV24-1|NA|few|14
TGTGCCACCAGTGATTTGCCCCCGAGCACTGAAGCTTTCTTT
CATSDLPPSTEAFF
>TRBJ2-3|TRBV29-1|TRBD2|many|15
TGCAGCGTACTTGGACTAGCGGGAGGGACAGATACGCAGTATTTT
CSVLGLAGGTDTQYF
>TRBJ2-2|TRBV6-5|NA|NA|15
TGTGCCAGCAGTTACTCGCGGGGAAACACCGGGGAGCTGTTTTTT
CASSYSRGNTGELFF